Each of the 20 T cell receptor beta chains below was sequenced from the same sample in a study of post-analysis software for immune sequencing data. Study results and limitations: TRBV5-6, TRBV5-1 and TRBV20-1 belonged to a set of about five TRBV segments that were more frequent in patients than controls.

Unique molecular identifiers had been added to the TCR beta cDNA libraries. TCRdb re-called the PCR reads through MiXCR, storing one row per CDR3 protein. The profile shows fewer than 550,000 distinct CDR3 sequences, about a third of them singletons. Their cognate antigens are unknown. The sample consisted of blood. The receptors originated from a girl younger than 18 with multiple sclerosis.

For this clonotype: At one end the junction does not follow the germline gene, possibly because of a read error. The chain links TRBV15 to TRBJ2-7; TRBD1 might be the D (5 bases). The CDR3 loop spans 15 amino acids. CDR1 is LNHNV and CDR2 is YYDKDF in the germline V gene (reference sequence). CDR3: CATSGDRAGSYEQYF. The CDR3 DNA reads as TGTGCCACCAGCGGAGACCGTGCAGGGTCCTACGAGCAGTACTTC.

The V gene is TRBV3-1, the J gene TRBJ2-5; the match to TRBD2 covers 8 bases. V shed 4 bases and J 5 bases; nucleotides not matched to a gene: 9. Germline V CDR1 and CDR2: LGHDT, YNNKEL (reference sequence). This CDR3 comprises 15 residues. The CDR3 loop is CASSLLGGAKETQYF. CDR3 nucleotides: TGTGCCAGCAGCCTCCTCGGGGGGGCTAAGGAGACCCAGTACTTC.

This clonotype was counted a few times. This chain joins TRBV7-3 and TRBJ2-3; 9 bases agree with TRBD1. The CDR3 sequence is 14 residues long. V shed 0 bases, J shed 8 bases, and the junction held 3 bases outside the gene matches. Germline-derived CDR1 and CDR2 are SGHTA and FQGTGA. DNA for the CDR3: TGTGCCAGCAGCTTAACCAGACAGGGGGGTACGCAGTATTTT. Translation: CASSLTRQGGTQYF.

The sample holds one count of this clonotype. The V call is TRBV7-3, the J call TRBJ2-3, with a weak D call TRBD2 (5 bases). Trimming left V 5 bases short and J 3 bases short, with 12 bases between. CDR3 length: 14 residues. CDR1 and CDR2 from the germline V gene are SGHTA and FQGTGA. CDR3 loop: CASSQRAQTDTQYF. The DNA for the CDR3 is TGTGCCAGCAGCCAGAGGGCACAGACAGATACGCAGTATTTT.

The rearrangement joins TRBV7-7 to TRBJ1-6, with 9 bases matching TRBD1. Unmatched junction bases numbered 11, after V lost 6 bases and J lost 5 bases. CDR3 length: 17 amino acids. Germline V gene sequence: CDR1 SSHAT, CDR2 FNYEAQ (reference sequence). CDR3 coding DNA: TGTGCCAGCAGGACACAGGGGGCTTGGGGTAATAATTCACCCCTCCACTTT. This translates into CASRTQGAWGNNSPLHF.

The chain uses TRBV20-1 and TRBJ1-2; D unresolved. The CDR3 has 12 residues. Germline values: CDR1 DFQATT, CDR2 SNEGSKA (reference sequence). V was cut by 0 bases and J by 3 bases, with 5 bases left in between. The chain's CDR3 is CSARDNYYGYTF. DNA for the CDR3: TGCAGTGCTAGAGATAACTACTATGGCTACACCTTC.

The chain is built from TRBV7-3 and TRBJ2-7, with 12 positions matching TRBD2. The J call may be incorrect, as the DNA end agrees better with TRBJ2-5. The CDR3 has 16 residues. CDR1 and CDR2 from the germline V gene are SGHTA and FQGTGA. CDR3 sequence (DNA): TGTGCCAGCAGCTTCGCTAGCGGGGGGGCCAGGGAGACCCAGTACTTC. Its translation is CASSFASGGARETQYF.

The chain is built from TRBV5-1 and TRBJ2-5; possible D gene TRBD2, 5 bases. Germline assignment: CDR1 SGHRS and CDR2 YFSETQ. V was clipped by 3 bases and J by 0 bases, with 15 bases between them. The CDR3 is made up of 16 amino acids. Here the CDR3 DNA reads TGCGCCAGCAGCTCGGGAAAGAGCGGTTACCAAGAGACCCAGTACTTC. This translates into CASSSGKSGYQETQYF.

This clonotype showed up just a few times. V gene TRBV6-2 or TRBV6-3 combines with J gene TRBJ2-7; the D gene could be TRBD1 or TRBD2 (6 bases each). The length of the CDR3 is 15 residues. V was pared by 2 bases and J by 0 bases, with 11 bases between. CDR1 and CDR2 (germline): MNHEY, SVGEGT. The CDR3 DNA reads TGTGCCAGCAGTTACGGAACGGGGGCCTCCTACGAGCAGTACTTC. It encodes CASSYGTGASYEQYF.

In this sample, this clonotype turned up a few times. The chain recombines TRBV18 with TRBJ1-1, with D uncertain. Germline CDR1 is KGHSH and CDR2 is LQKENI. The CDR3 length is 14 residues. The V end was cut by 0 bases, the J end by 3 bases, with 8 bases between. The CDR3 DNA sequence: TGTGCCAGCTCACCACCCTCCGGGGACACTGAAGCTTTCTTT. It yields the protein CASSPPSGDTEAFF. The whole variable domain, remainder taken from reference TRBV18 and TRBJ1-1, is NAGVMQNPRHLVRRRGQEARLRCSPMKGHSHVYWYRQLPEEGLKFMVYLQKENIIDESGMPKERFSAEFPKEGPSILRIQQVVRGDSAAYFCASSPPSGDTEAFFGQGTRLTVV.

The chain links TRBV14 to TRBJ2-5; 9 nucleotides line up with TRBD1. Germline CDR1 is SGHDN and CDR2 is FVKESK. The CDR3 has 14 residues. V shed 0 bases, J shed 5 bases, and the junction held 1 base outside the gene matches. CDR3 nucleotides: TGTGCCAGCAGCCAAGATGACAGGGGGGAGACCCAGTACTTC. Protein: CASSQDDRGETQYF.

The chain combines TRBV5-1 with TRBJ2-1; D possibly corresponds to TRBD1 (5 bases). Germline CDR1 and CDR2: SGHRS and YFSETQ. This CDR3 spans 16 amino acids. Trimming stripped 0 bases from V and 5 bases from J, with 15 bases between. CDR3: CASSLVPQGGHNEQFF. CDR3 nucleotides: TGCGCCAGCAGCTTGGTTCCCCAGGGTGGCCACAATGAGCAGTTCTTC.

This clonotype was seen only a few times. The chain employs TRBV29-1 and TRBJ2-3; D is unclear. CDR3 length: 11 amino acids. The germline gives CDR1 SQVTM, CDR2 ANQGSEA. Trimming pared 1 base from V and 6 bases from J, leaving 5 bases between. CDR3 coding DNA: TGCAGCGTTGAAGTGGGGGATACGCAGTATTTT. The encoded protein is CSVEVGDTQYF.

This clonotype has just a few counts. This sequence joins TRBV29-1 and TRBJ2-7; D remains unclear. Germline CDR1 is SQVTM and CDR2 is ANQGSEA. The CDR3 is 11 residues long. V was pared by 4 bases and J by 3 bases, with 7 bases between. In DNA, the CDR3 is TGCAGCGTTGTTAGAGGCTACGAGCAGTACTTC. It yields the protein CSVVRGYEQYF.

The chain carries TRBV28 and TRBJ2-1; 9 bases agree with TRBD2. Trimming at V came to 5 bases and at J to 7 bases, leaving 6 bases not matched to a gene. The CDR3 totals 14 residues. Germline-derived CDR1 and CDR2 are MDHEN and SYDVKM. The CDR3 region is CASSKSGGLNEQFF. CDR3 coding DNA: TGTGCCAGCAGTAAAAGCGGGGGGCTAAATGAGCAGTTCTTC. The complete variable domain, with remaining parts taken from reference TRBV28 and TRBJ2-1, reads DVKVTQSSRYLVKRTGEKVFLECVQDMDHENMFWYRQDPGLGLRLIYFSYDVKMKEKGDIPEGYSVSREKKERFSLILESASTNQTSMYLCASSKSGGLNEQFFGPGTRLTVL.

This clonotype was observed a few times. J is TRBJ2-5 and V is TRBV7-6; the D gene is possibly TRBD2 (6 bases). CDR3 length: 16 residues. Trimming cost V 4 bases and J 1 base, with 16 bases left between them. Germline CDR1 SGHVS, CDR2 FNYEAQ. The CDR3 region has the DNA TGTGCCAGCAGCTCGCCGAGGGACTGGGTCCAAGAGACCCAGTACTTC. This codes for CASSSPRDWVQETQYF.

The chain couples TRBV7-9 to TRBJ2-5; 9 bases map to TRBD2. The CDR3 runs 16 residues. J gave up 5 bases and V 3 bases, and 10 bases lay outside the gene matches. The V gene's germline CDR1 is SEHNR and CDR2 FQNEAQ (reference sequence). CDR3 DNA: TGTGCCAGCAGCTTTGGTCCCAGCGGGGGGCTGGAGACCCAGTACTTC. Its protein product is CASSFGPSGGLETQYF.

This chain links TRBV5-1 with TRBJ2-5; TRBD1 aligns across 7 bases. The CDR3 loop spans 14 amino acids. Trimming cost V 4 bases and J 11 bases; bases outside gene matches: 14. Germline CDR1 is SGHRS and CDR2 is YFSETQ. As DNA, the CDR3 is TGCGCCAGCAGCAGGGGACAGTTGGAGGAGGAGCAGTACTTC. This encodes CASSRGQLEEEQYF.

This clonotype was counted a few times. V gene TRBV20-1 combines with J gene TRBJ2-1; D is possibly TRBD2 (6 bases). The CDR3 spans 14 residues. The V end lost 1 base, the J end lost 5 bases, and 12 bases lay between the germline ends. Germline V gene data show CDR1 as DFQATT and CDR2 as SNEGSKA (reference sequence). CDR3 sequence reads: CSARGASVNNEQFF. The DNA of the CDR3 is TGCAGTGCTAGAGGGGCTAGCGTTAACAATGAGCAGTTCTTC.

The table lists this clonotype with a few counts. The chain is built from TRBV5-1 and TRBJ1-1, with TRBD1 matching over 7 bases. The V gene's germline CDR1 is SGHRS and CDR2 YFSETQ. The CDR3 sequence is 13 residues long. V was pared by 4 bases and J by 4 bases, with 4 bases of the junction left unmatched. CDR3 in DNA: TGCGCCAGCAGCCCAGGGGGTGTCACTGAAGCTTTCTTT. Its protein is CASSPGGVTEAFF.